The 29 T cell receptor beta chains in this list originate from one sample, sequenced in a study of radiotherapy plus CTLA-4 blockade in lung cancer. Sequencing used immunoSEQ multiplex PCR; TCRdb keeps in-frame clones, though not all of them. The table has tens of thousands of clones, about four fifths seen once. This specimen was peripheral blood, taken from a patient treated with radiotherapy plus ipilimumab. These TCRs come from a human donor with non-small cell lung cancer whose response to radiotherapy plus ipilimumab could not be evaluated. Some clones in this sample may be carry-over from other donors' samples.

This chain connects TRBV9 to TRBJ2-7; D is possibly TRBD1 (6 bases). Looked up from germline, CDR1 is SGDLS and CDR2 is YYNGEE. CDR3 length: 14 residues. The V and J ends lost 0 bases and 0 bases respectively, with 7 bases between them. DNA of the CDR3: TGTGCCAGCAGCGTAGGGGACAACTCCTACGAGCAGTACTTC. Its translation is CASSVGDNSYEQYF.

The chain recombines TRBV6-5 with TRBJ2-7; TRBD1 matches 8 bases. J lost 4 bases, V lost 10 bases, and 15 bases had no gene match. The CDR3 covers 15 residues. Per the germline V gene, CDR1 is MNHEY and CDR2 is SVGAGI. The CDR3: CATKGGPGGEYEQYF. The CDR3 DNA reads as TGTGCCACGAAAGGAGGGCCAGGGGGCGAATACGAGCAGTACTTC.

V gene TRBV4-1 combines with J gene TRBJ2-7; 9 bases match TRBD2. From germline, CDR1 is MGHRA and CDR2 YSYEKL. V lost 0 bases to trimming and J lost 5 bases; unmatched junction nucleotides: 5. The CDR3 length is 15 residues. The CDR3: CASSQDGRGGDEQYF. The CDR3 DNA reads as TGCGCCAGCAGCCAAGATGGGCGGGGGGGCGACGAGCAGTACTTC.

The rearrangement uses TRBV4-1 and TRBJ2-1, with 8 nucleotides matching TRBD2. V trimming: 3 bases; J trimming: 2 bases; junction bases outside the gene matches: 3. Per germline, CDR1 MGHRA and CDR2 YSYEKL. This CDR3 is 15 amino acids long. The CDR3 nucleotides read TGCGCCAGCAGCCACCCGGGGGGGGCCTACAATGAGCAGTTCTTC. Amino acid sequence: CASSHPGGAYNEQFF.

V gene TRBV7-6 combines with J gene TRBJ2-5; possibly TRBD1 for D (7 bases). Trimming shortened V by 5 bases and J by 5 bases, and 9 bases separated the two germline ends. There are 12 residues in the CDR3. Germline CDR1 and CDR2: SGHVS and FNYEAQ. The CDR3 region has the DNA TGTGCCAGCAGCCAGGGGGGCGAGACCCAGTACTTC. It codes for CASSQGGETQYF. The full variable domain, completed using reference TRBV7-6 and TRBJ2-5, is GAGVSQSPRYKVTKRGQDVALRCDPISGHVSLYWYRQALGQGPEFLTYFNYEAQQDKSGLPNDRFSAERPEGSISTLTIQRTEQRDSAMYRCASSQGGETQYFGPGTRLLVL.

V gene TRBV15 combines with J gene TRBJ1-1; maybe TRBD1 (6 bases). The CDR3 loop spans 13 amino acids. Trimming stripped 3 bases from V and 7 bases from J, with 12 bases between. The germline V gene has CDR1 LNHNV and CDR2 YYDKDF (reference sequence). Here the CDR3 reads CATSSAGVSEAFF. For the CDR3, the DNA is TGTGCCACCAGCAGCGCAGGGGTCAGTGAAGCTTTCTTT.

This clone was found a few times. The sample contains more than one DNA sequence encoding this CDR3. V gene TRBV28 combines with J gene TRBJ1-3; D may be TRBD1 (6 bases). The V gene lost 1 base and the J gene lost 0 bases, with 16 bases spanning the gap. This CDR3 has 18 amino acids. The germline V gene has CDR1 MDHEN and CDR2 SYDVKM. The CDR3 DNA reads TGTGCCAGCAGTTTATACCCCACAGGGCCTTTCTCTGGAAACACCATATATTTT. Protein sequence: CASSLYPTGPFSGNTIYF.

V usage is TRBV6-1 and J usage is TRBJ1-6; D not certain. V lost 6 bases and J lost 13, with 4 bases in between. The CDR3 spans 9 residues. Germline V lookup: CDR1 MNHNS, CDR2 SASEGT. CDR3 nucleotide sequence: TGTGCCAGCAGCCCTCCCCTCCACTTT. Protein product: CASSPPLHF.

This clone has a handful of counts. The chain combines TRBV6-5 with TRBJ2-3; the D is unclear. V lost 5 bases to trimming and J lost 5 bases, with 8 bases between them. There are 12 residues in the CDR3. Germline assignment: CDR1 MNHEY and CDR2 SVGAGI. The CDR3 here is CASSENKDTQYF. The CDR3 DNA follows: TGTGCCAGCAGTGAAAACAAAGATACGCAGTATTTT.

The chain uses TRBV5-1 and TRBJ2-1; 7 bases fit TRBD1. The V gene end was trimmed by 2 bases and the J gene end by 9 bases; junction bases not matched to a gene: 8. The germline gives CDR1 SGHRS, CDR2 YFSETQ. The CDR3 consists of 14 residues. In DNA, the CDR3 is TGCGCCAGCAGCTTAGACAGGGTGGGAGCTGAGCAGTTCTTC. The encoded protein is CASSLDRVGAEQFF. The full variable domain, its missing parts supplied by reference TRBV5-1 and TRBJ2-1, is KAGVTQTPRYLIKTRGQQVTLSCSPISGHRSVSWYQQTPGQGLQFLFEYFSETQRNKGNFPGRFSGRQFSNSRSEMNVSTLELGDSALYLCASSLDRVGAEQFFGPGTRLTVL.

The rearrangement joins TRBV19 to TRBJ1-2; 7 bases map to TRBD1. Germline V lookup: CDR1 LNHDA, CDR2 SQIVND (reference sequence). V was clipped by 4 bases and J by 8 bases; unmatched bases: 4. The CDR3 is made up of 12 amino acids. The CDR3 protein is CASSTTGAGYTF. The CDR3 DNA sequence: TGTGCCAGTAGTACAACAGGGGCCGGCTACACCTTC. The full variable domain, completed using reference TRBV19 and TRBJ1-2, is DGGITQSPKYLFRKEGQNVTLSCEQNLNHDAMYWYRQDPGQGLRLIYYSQIVNDFQKGDIAEGYSVSREKKESFPLTVTSAQKNPTAFYLCASSTTGAGYTFGSGTRLTVV.

CDR3 sequence reads: CASSLGGGGGISPLHF. The CDR3 nucleotides are TGTGCCAGCAGCTTAGGGGGCGGGGGAGGCATTTCACCCCTCCACTTT. This chain joins TRBV7-2 and TRBJ1-6; tentatively, D is TRBD1 (5 bases). Germline V gives CDR1 SGHTA, CDR2 FQGNSA. The CDR3 extends over 16 amino acids. With 1 base removed from V and 9 bases from J, the gap between germline ends came to 16 bases. Combining the CDR3 with reference TRBV7-2 and TRBJ1-6 gives the whole variable domain GAGVSQSPSNKVTEKGKDVELRCDPISGHTALYWYRQSLGQGLEFLIYFQGNSAPDKSGLPSDRFSAERTGGSVSTLTIQRTQQEDSAVYLCASSLGGGGGISPLHFGNGTRLTVT.

A word on this clone: The same CDR3 also results from other DNA sequences found in this sample. V gene TRBV2 combines with J gene TRBJ1-5, with 7 bases matching TRBD1. Germline trimming cut 8 bases from V and 2 bases from J; bases unmatched to any gene: 6. This CDR3 comprises 14 residues. Germline CDR1 is SNHLY and CDR2 is FYNNEI. CDR3 in DNA: TGTGCCAGCTCCGGAACAGGGGGCAATCAGCCCCAGCATTTT. Its translation is CASSGTGGNQPQHF. Looking up the rest from reference TRBV2 and TRBJ1-5 gives the full variable domain: EPEVTQTPSHQVTQMGQEVILRCVPISNHLYFYWYRQILGQKVEFLVSFYNNEISEKSEIFDDQFSVERPDGSNFTLKIRSTKLEDSAMYFCASSGTGGNQPQHFGDGTRLSIL.

This chain joins TRBV11-1 and TRBJ2-2; 9 nucleotides line up with TRBD1. Looked up from germline, CDR1 is SGHAT and CDR2 is FQDESV (reference sequence). With V trimmed by 8 bases and J by 5 bases, 9 bases remained unmatched. The CDR3 runs to 15 residues. CDR3 region: CASRLRTGATGELFF. The CDR3 region has the DNA TGTGCCAGCCGCCTCCGGACAGGGGCGACCGGGGAGCTGTTTTTT.

This clone was counted a few times. The chain uses TRBV6-6 and TRBJ2-3; 8 bases align to TRBD1. This CDR3 spans 15 amino acids. Unmatched junction bases numbered 7, after V lost 6 bases and J lost 2 bases. The germline V gene has CDR1 MNHNY and CDR2 SVGAGI (reference sequence). The CDR3 DNA follows: TGTGCCAGCAGCCGAGGACAGGGCTACACAGATACGCAGTATTTT. Translated: CASSRGQGYTDTQYF.

In the case of this clone: The germline gene is not matched at one end of the junction; a read error may be the cause. This chain uses TRBV7-7 with TRBJ2-5; possibly TRBD2 for D (6 bases). Germline CDR1 reads SSHAT; CDR2 reads FNYEAQ (reference sequence). This CDR3 has 14 residues. CDR3 DNA sequence: TGTGCTAGCAGCCCTGGGGGGAGTAAGGGAACCCAGTACTTC. Translation gives CASSPGGSKGTQYF.

The V and J genes are TRBV18 and TRBJ2-7; no clear D. V was clipped by 3 bases and J by 3 bases, with 12 bases between them. This CDR3 has 14 amino acids. Germline lookup yields CDR1 KGHSH and CDR2 LQKENI. The CDR3 here is CASSPSPRSYEQYF. The CDR3 nucleotides are TGTGCCAGCTCACCGAGTCCGAGAAGCTACGAGCAGTACTTC.

The chain links TRBV4-1 to TRBJ2-2; possibly TRBD1 for D (6 bases). Trimming left V 0 bases short and J 0 bases short, with 8 bases between. The CDR3 loop spans 16 amino acids. Germline-derived CDR1 and CDR2 are MGHRA and YSYEKL. CDR3 in amino acids: CASSQDPGANTGELFF. The CDR3 nucleotides read TGCGCCAGCAGCCAAGATCCAGGGGCGAACACCGGGGAGCTGTTTTTT.

The chain joins TRBV6-5 to TRBJ1-6; the match to TRBD1 covers 10 bases. V gave up 0 bases and J gave up 8 bases; unmatched junction bases: 1. Germline-derived CDR1 and CDR2 are MNHEY and SVGAGI. The CDR3 contains 15 residues. Here the CDR3 DNA reads TGTGCCAGCAGTTACTCCGGGACAGGGGATTCACCCCTCCACTTT. Its translation: CASSYSGTGDSPLHF.

This clone has only a few counts. DNA for the CDR3: TGTGCCATCAGCAGGGGGGATGGCTACACCTTC. The encoded protein is CAISRGDGYTF. The chain couples TRBV10-3 to TRBJ1-2, with TRBD1 matching over 7 bases. From germline, CDR1 is ENHRY and CDR2 SYGVKD. CDR3 size: 11 residues. The V and J ends lost 6 bases and 6 bases, in that order; junction bases with no gene match: 1.

This clone was seen a handful of times. V usage is TRBV6-5 and J usage is TRBJ2-5, with 9 bases that match TRBD2. The J call may be mistaken, given a closer DNA end match to TRBJ2-7. The CDR3 spans 14 residues. CDR1 is MNHEY and CDR2 is SVGAGI in the germline V gene. This CDR3 is CASSYGAGGYEQYF. As DNA, the CDR3 is TGTGCCAGCAGTTACGGAGCGGGGGGCTACGAGCAGTACTTC.

The J gene is TRBJ1-2, the V gene TRBV6-5; 8 bases match TRBD1. The CDR3 is made up of 15 amino acids. The J segment lost 1 base and the V segment lost 6 bases, leaving 7 bases of the junction unmatched. CDR1 and CDR2 from the germline V gene are MNHEY and SVGAGI. CDR3 sequence reads: CASRQGTGLNYGYTF. The CDR3 DNA follows: TGTGCCAGCAGACAGGGGACAGGCCTTAACTATGGCTACACCTTC.

The V and J genes are TRBV28 and TRBJ2-1; 10 positions agree with TRBD1. The CDR3 contains 15 residues. J lost 3 bases, V lost 6 bases, and 5 bases had no gene match. Germline assignment: CDR1 MDHEN and CDR2 SYDVKM. CDR3 nucleotide sequence: TGTGCCAGCAGCCCCTGGGACAGGGGCTACAATGAGCAGTTCTTC. Protein: CASSPWDRGYNEQFF.

This clone has a single count. The chain employs TRBV2 and TRBJ2-7; 9 bases map to TRBD2. Germline V gene data show CDR1 as SNHLY and CDR2 as FYNNEI. The ends lost 1 base at V and 2 bases at J; junction bases unmatched: 3. The CDR3 runs 15 residues. Written as DNA, the CDR3 is TGTGCCAGCAGTGAAGGGGTAGCGGGAGCCTACGAGCAGTACTTC. Protein: CASSEGVAGAYEQYF.

CDR3: CASSTGQMNTEAFF. The CDR3 DNA sequence: TGTGCCAGCAGTACGGGACAGATGAACACTGAAGCTTTCTTT. The chain combines TRBV28 with TRBJ1-1; the match to TRBD1 covers 7 bases. J was trimmed by 0 bases and V by 5 bases; bases with no gene match: 3. The CDR3 covers 14 residues. Germline V CDR1 and CDR2: MDHEN, SYDVKM.

V is TRBV7-2 and J is TRBJ1-4; TRBD1 matches 10 bases. Trimming took 0 bases from V and 7 from J; bases not matched to a gene: 2. Germline CDR1 and CDR2: SGHTA and FQGNSA. The CDR3 sequence is 15 residues long. The CDR3 DNA follows: TGTGCCAGCAGCTTAGCGTGGACAGGGGGTGAAAAACTGTTTTTT. It specifies CASSLAWTGGEKLFF.

The chain uses TRBV4-2 and TRBJ1-1, with D tentatively TRBD1 (6 bases). Trimming cost V 7 bases and J 4 bases, with 13 bases left between them. CDR3 length: 13 amino acids. Germline V CDR1 and CDR2: LGHNA, YNFKEQ. CDR3 protein: CASNTGWGTEAFF. The CDR3 DNA sequence: TGTGCCAGCAATACAGGGTGGGGCACTGAAGCTTTCTTT.

A few counts support this clone. The chain combines TRBV4-3 with TRBJ2-5; 9 bases map to TRBD1. Trimming took 0 bases from V and 2 from J; bases not matched to a gene: 7. The germline gives CDR1 LGHNA, CDR2 YSLEER. The CDR3 is 17 amino acids. CDR3 protein: CASSQDLGQGFQETQYF. Written as DNA, the CDR3 is TGCGCCAGCAGCCAAGACCTGGGACAGGGATTTCAAGAGACCCAGTACTTC.

V gene TRBV28 combines with J gene TRBJ1-1, with a tentative D call TRBD1 (6 bases). Looked up from germline, CDR1 is MDHEN and CDR2 is SYDVKM. This CDR3 comprises 11 residues. V was trimmed by 5 bases and J by 8 bases, leaving 9 bases between them. CDR3 DNA: TGTGCCAGCAGTATAGACAGGGAAGCTTTCTTT. This codes for CASSIDREAFF. The full variable domain, rest sourced from reference TRBV28 and TRBJ1-1, is DVKVTQSSRYLVKRTGEKVFLECVQDMDHENMFWYRQDPGLGLRLIYFSYDVKMKEKGDIPEGYSVSREKKERFSLILESASTNQTSMYLCASSIDREAFFGQGTRLTVV.